The 13 T cell receptor beta chains given below trace back to one sample, sequenced in a study of T cell responses to AZD1222 COVID-19 vaccine. Measured with immunoSEQ multiplex PCR; TCRdb has only the in-frame clones, and not every one. The sample shows 90,000 to 150,000 clones, about nine tenths of them seen only once. The source was peripheral blood, collected 28 days after the second AZD1222 dose. Source of these receptors: an adult who received the AZD1222 COVID-19 vaccine.

This clone was found a few times. This chain joins TRBV2 and TRBJ1-1, with TRBD1 as a possible D gene (6 bases). The germline CDR1 and CDR2 sequences are SNHLY and FYNNEI. The ends were cut back, 11 bases at V and 5 bases at J, with 21 bases in the middle. This CDR3 has 14 residues. Written as DNA, the CDR3 is TGTGCCCGCTCGACGGGGGGGGCGCGAACTGAAGCTTTCTTT. Protein product: CARSTGGARTEAFF.

The J gene is TRBJ1-3, the V gene TRBV3-1 (or the pseudogene TRBV3-2); D uncertain. CDR1 and CDR2 (germline): LGHDT, YNNKEL (reference sequence). This CDR3 contains 15 residues. The V and J ends lost 1 base and 2 bases respectively, with 9 bases between them. CDR3 nucleotides: TGTGCCAGCAGCCAAGGCGCCACACCTGGAAACACCATATATTTT. Translation: CASSQGATPGNTIYF.

The CDR3 reads CASSFLGDAGNTIYF. The CDR3 coding sequence is TGTGCCAGCAGCTTCCTGGGAGACGCTGGAAACACCATATATTTT. The chain recombines TRBV5-5 with TRBJ1-3; D remains unclear. This CDR3 has 15 residues. V was pared by 2 bases and J by 2 bases, with 11 bases between. Germline V gene sequence: CDR1 SGHKS, CDR2 YYEKEE (reference sequence).

The chain employs TRBV6-2 or TRBV6-3 and TRBJ1-1; TRBD1 aligns across 7 bases. The CDR3 is 15 amino acids. Germline assignment: CDR1 MNHEY and CDR2 SVGEGT. Trimming cost V 7 bases and J 1 base; bases outside gene matches: 9. The CDR3 coding sequence is TGTGCCAGCACCCCCCGAGACAGGGCGAACACTGAAGCTTTCTTT. It specifies CASTPRDRANTEAFF.

The genes are TRBV6-2 or TRBV6-3 and TRBJ1-2, with TRBD1 matching 7 bases. Germline V gene sequence: CDR1 MNHEY, CDR2 SVGEGT. The CDR3 length is 16 residues. Trimming removed 5 bases from V and 3 bases from J; junction bases left unmatched: 12. DNA for the CDR3: TGTGCCAGCAGTGACCGGAACAGGGGTGGAGACTATGGCTACACCTTC. Translation: CASSDRNRGGDYGYTF.

The chain is built from TRBV24-1 and TRBJ1-2; a possible D gene is TRBD1 (5 bases). The V gene's germline CDR1 is KGHDR and CDR2 SFDVKD. V was cut by 4 bases and J by 4 bases, with 12 bases left in between. The CDR3 covers 14 residues. Written as DNA, the CDR3 is TGTGCCACCAGTGAGGCGGGACGGTTCTATGGCTACACCTTC. Translation gives CATSEAGRFYGYTF.

The rearrangement uses TRBV4-2 and TRBJ2-5; TRBD2 matches at 9 bases. The length of the CDR3 is 15 residues. Germline-derived CDR1 and CDR2 are LGHNA and YNFKEQ. With 4 bases clipped from V and 3 bases from J, the junction kept 6 bases outside the gene matches. The CDR3 reads CASSPGTSWEETQYF. DNA for the CDR3: TGTGCCAGCAGCCCTGGGACTAGCTGGGAAGAGACCCAGTACTTC.

The chain couples TRBV4-3 to TRBJ1-2, with 7 positions matching TRBD1. Germline V lookup: CDR1 LGHNA, CDR2 YSLEER. CDR3 length equals 18 residues. Trimming at V came to 0 bases and at J to 1 base, leaving 11 bases not matched to a gene. Here the CDR3 DNA reads TGCGCCAGCAGCCAAGATCCAGGGGGTATGGTAGTTAACTATGGCTACACCTTC. It codes for CASSQDPGGMVVNYGYTF.

This clone was seen a handful of times. The genes are TRBV24-1 and TRBJ2-2, with D perhaps assigned TRBD1 or TRBD2 (6 bases each). The germline CDR1 and CDR2 sequences are KGHDR and SFDVKD. The ends were cut back, 5 bases at V and 6 bases at J, with 15 bases in the middle. There are 15 residues in the CDR3. CDR3 DNA sequence: TGTGCCACCAGTGGGACCGGGGGCAAGGCCGGGGAGCTGTTTTTT. Encoded protein: CATSGTGGKAGELFF.

V usage is TRBV28 and J usage is TRBJ1-2, with a tentative D call TRBD1 (5 bases). V was shortened by 3 bases and J by 8 bases, with 19 bases between the two germline ends. The CDR3 length is 15 residues. Germline CDR1 is MDHEN and CDR2 is SYDVKM. In DNA, the CDR3 is TGTGCCAGCAGTTTGGGGGGACCGCAGCTGAGGGGCTACACCTTC. Translated, it gives CASSLGGPQLRGYTF.

Ten or more counts support this clone. This chain joins TRBV4-3 and TRBJ1-2; 7 bases match TRBD1. Germline V gene data show CDR1 as LGHNA and CDR2 as YSLEER. This CDR3 has 15 amino acids. V shed 2 bases, J shed 8 bases, and the junction held 11 bases outside the gene matches. CDR3 coding DNA: TGCGCCAGCAGCCAACTGCCAGGGGGGCTCGGAGGCTACACCTTC. Its protein product is CASSQLPGGLGGYTF.

The chain employs TRBV18 and TRBJ1-2; TRBD1 is a possible D gene (5 bases). The germline V gene encodes CDR1 KGHSH and CDR2 LQKENI. Trimming took 0 bases from V and 4 from J, leaving 9 bases between them. The CDR3 sequence is 14 residues long. The CDR3 here is CASSPPTAAYGYTF. The CDR3 coding sequence is TGTGCCAGCTCACCACCGACAGCAGCCTATGGCTACACCTTC. Full variable domain (outside the CDR3, taken from reference TRBV18 and TRBJ1-2): NAGVMQNPRHLVRRRGQEARLRCSPMKGHSHVYWYRQLPEEGLKFMVYLQKENIIDESGMPKERFSAEFPKEGPSILRIQQVVRGDSAAYFCASSPPTAAYGYTFGSGTRLTVV.

This chain connects TRBV10-3 to TRBJ1-1; D not resolved. The CDR3 totals 14 residues. Germline V gene sequence: CDR1 ENHRY, CDR2 SYGVKD. Trimming took off 10 bases at V and 1 base at J, with 16 bases between the two ends. CDR3: CATRASPENTEAFF. In DNA, the CDR3 is TGTGCCACCCGGGCCTCGCCCGAGAACACTGAAGCTTTCTTT.